The 20 T cell receptor beta chains below were found in one sample sequenced in a study of cytomegalovirus exposure and HLA in healthy donors. The primer mix had 60 Vbeta and 13 Jbeta primers. Profiling relied on immunoSEQ multiplex PCR, and the TCRdb table lists in-frame clones only, not all of them. Its table lists approximately 210,000 clones. Sequencing was carried out using PBMCs. The receptors originated from a woman aged 25 to 39 in good health and CMV-seropositive.

The chain is built from TRBV11-2 and TRBJ2-3; D gene uncertain. From germline, CDR1 is SGHAT and CDR2 FQNNGV. CDR3 length: 12 amino acids. V lost 1 base to trimming and J lost 10 bases, with 9 bases between them. CDR3 sequence (DNA): TGTGCCAGCAGCTTAGGTCCCTTTTCGCAGTATTTT. Translated, it gives CASSLGPFSQYF. Full variable domain (missing parts from reference TRBV11-2 and TRBJ2-3): EAGVAQSPRYKIIEKRQSVAFWCNPISGHATLYWYQQILGQGPKLLIQFQNNGVVDDSQLPKDRFSAERLKGVDSTLKIQPAKLEDSAVYLCASSLGPFSQYFGPGTRLTVL.

The gene calls are TRBV30 and TRBJ2-2; 13 positions agree with TRBD2. V shed 4 bases and J 7 bases; nucleotides not matched to a gene: 6. Germline CDR1 GTSNPN, CDR2 SVGIG (reference sequence). This CDR3 contains 15 residues. The CDR3, as DNA: TGTGCCTGGACCGGACTAGCGGGAGCGGGCGGGGAGCTGTTTTTT. Translation gives CAWTGLAGAGGELFF.

V and J are TRBV10-3 and TRBJ1-1; the D gene is possibly TRBD1 (5 bases). CDR1 is ENHRY and CDR2 is SYGVKD in the germline V gene. Trimming cost V 2 bases and J 4 bases, with 14 bases left between them. The CDR3 has 15 residues. CDR3 bases: TGTGCCATCAGTGAGCCGACAGAAAGTCGCACTGAAGCTTTCTTT. Protein product: CAISEPTESRTEAFF.

This rearrangement joins TRBV7-6 to TRBJ2-3, with 11 positions matching TRBD1. V trimming: 4 bases; J trimming: 6 bases; junction bases outside the gene matches: 6. The length of the CDR3 is 15 residues. Germline V gene data show CDR1 as SGHVS and CDR2 as FNYEAQ. In DNA form, the CDR3 reads TGTGCCAGCAGCTGGACAGGGGGCGATGAGGATACGCAGTATTTT. This codes for CASSWTGGDEDTQYF.

The chain has TRBV11-2 and TRBJ2-7; D perhaps matches TRBD2 (5 bases). Germline values: CDR1 SGHAT, CDR2 FQNNGV. The length of the CDR3 is 10 residues. CDR3 in DNA: TGTGCAGCAGAGCGGTGCGAGCAGTACTTC. Protein sequence: CAAERCEQYF.

The chain links TRBV28 to TRBJ2-5, with a possible D match to TRBD1 (5 bases). Per the germline V gene, CDR1 is MDHEN and CDR2 is SYDVKM. Trimming removed 3 bases from V and 8 bases from J, with 10 bases in between. The CDR3 runs to 12 residues. The CDR3 is CASSFSGKTQYF. The CDR3 DNA is TGTGCCAGCAGTTTCTCAGGGAAAACCCAGTACTTC. Based on the CDR3 plus reference TRBV28 and TRBJ2-5, the full variable domain is DVKVTQSSRYLVKRTGEKVFLECVQDMDHENMFWYRQDPGLGLRLIYFSYDVKMKEKGDIPEGYSVSREKKERFSLILESASTNQTSMYLCASSFSGKTQYFGPGTRLLVL.

The chain uses TRBV18 and TRBJ2-1, with 10 bases identical to TRBD2. Germline trimming cut 3 bases from V and 4 bases from J; bases unmatched to any gene: 3. This CDR3 comprises 15 residues. Germline-derived CDR1 and CDR2 are KGHSH and LQKENI. The CDR3 coding sequence is TGTGCCAGCTCACCCCTAGCGGGGGCTTACAATGAGCAGTTCTTC. Translated: CASSPLAGAYNEQFF.

The chain employs TRBV7-9 and TRBJ2-3, with 9 nucleotides matching TRBD2. This CDR3 has 15 amino acids. Trimming cost V 5 bases and J 5 bases; bases outside gene matches: 8. Germline lookup yields CDR1 SEHNR and CDR2 FQNEAQ (reference sequence). The CDR3 protein is CASSPKAGGLDTQYF. The CDR3 coding sequence is TGTGCCAGCAGCCCCAAGGCGGGGGGGCTAGATACGCAGTATTTT.

The chain combines TRBV27 with TRBJ2-7, with D perhaps TRBD2 (6 bases). The V and J ends lost 2 bases and 0 bases respectively, with 11 bases between them. This CDR3 is built from 15 residues. The germline CDR1 and CDR2 sequences are MNHEY and SMNVEV (reference sequence). The CDR3 DNA sequence: TGTGCCAGCAGTTTAAACGGGGGTCCCTCCTACGAGCAGTACTTC. Protein sequence: CASSLNGGPSYEQYF.

The CDR3 nucleotides are TGTGCCAGTAGAACCACGGGACAGAACTATGGCTACACCTTC. Translated, it gives CASRTTGQNYGYTF. The rearrangement uses TRBV19 and TRBJ1-2; 7 bases are a match to TRBD1. J gave up 2 bases and V 6 bases, and 6 bases lay outside the gene matches. This CDR3 has 14 residues. Germline values: CDR1 LNHDA, CDR2 SQIVND (reference sequence).

J is TRBJ1-4 and V is TRBV19; a weak D match, TRBD1 (6 bases). The CDR3 spans 13 residues. Germline V gene lookup returns CDR1 LNHDA and CDR2 SQIVND (reference sequence). Trimming pared 5 bases from V and 8 bases from J, leaving 12 bases between. The CDR3 loop reads CASSYRENEKLFF. The DNA of the CDR3 is TGTGCCAGTAGTTACAGGGAAAACGAAAAACTGTTTTTT. Full variable domain (rest looked up from reference TRBV19 and TRBJ1-4): DGGITQSPKYLFRKEGQNVTLSCEQNLNHDAMYWYRQDPGQGLRLIYYSQIVNDFQKGDIAEGYSVSREKKESFPLTVTSAQKNPTAFYLCASSYRENEKLFFGSGTQLSVL.

The CDR3 nucleotides read TGCGCCAGCAGCTTGGGGGCGGGTATTTCATCCGAGCAGTACTTC. Residues: CASSLGAGISSEQYF. The chain carries TRBV5-1 and TRBJ2-7; weak D call: TRBD2 (5 bases). The CDR3 is made up of 15 amino acids. Germline assignment: CDR1 SGHRS and CDR2 YFSETQ. Between the trimmed V and J ends, which lost 0 bases and 6 bases, there was a span of 16 bases.

For the CDR3, the DNA is TGCAGCGTTGAGACGACAGGGATCCACGAGCAGTACTTC. This sequence encodes CSVETTGIHEQYF. The rearrangement joins TRBV29-1 to TRBJ2-7, with 7 bases fitting TRBD1. From germline, CDR1 is SQVTM and CDR2 ANQGSEA. This CDR3 spans 13 amino acids. The V segment lost 3 bases and the J segment 5 bases; nucleotides outside the gene matches: 7.

CDR3 sequence: CASRGGSDTGELFF. CDR3 DNA: TGTGCCAGCAGAGGCGGGAGCGACACCGGGGAGCTGTTTTTT. The chain uses TRBV9 and TRBJ2-2; TRBD2 agrees at 7 bases. The CDR3 runs 14 residues. Germline V CDR1 and CDR2: SGDLS, YYNGEE. V lost 5 bases and J lost 3; bases outside the gene matches: 4.

The genes are TRBV28 and TRBJ1-1; TRBD1 matches 8 bases. CDR3 size: 15 residues. Trimming at V came to 3 bases and at J to 3 bases, leaving 6 bases not matched to a gene. Per germline, CDR1 MDHEN and CDR2 SYDVKM. DNA for the CDR3: TGTGCCAGCAGTTTGACAGGGGTATTGTACACTGAAGCTTTCTTT. Translated, it gives CASSLTGVLYTEAFF.

The rearrangement uses TRBV5-6 and TRBJ2-7, with 7 bases that match TRBD2. With 4 bases clipped from V and 0 bases from J, the junction kept 7 bases outside the gene matches. The CDR3 length is 15 residues. Germline V lookup: CDR1 SGHDT, CDR2 YYEEEE. The CDR3 bases are TGTGCCAGCAGCCCGGGACTATCCAACTCCTACGAGCAGTACTTC. Its protein product is CASSPGLSNSYEQYF.

The chain has TRBV9 and TRBJ2-7, with a possible D match to TRBD2 (6 bases). In germline, CDR1 is SGDLS, CDR2 YYNGEE. Trimming took 0 bases from V and 10 from J, leaving 17 bases between them. The CDR3 has 14 residues. Here the CDR3 reads CASSVGVSGGPQYF. As DNA, the CDR3 is TGTGCCAGCAGCGTAGGGGTTAGCGGAGGCCCTCAGTACTTC.

The V gene is TRBV6-5, the J gene TRBJ2-7; TRBD1 might be the D (6 bases). The V and J ends lost 6 bases and 3 bases respectively, with 18 bases between them. The V gene's germline CDR1 is MNHEY and CDR2 SVGAGI. CDR3 length: 15 amino acids. CDR3 region: CASSPARTVGYEQYF. CDR3 nucleotide sequence: TGTGCCAGCAGCCCCGCCCGGACAGTGGGCTACGAGCAGTACTTC.

The gene calls are TRBV4-1 and TRBJ1-5, with D uncertain. Deletions cut 0 bases from V and 5 bases from J, with 14 bases between. Germline CDR1 MGHRA, CDR2 YSYEKL. There are 16 residues in the CDR3. The CDR3 loop is CASSQEQGAVYQPQHF. For the CDR3, the DNA is TGCGCCAGCAGCCAAGAACAAGGAGCCGTTTATCAGCCCCAGCATTTT.

This chain connects TRBV23-1 to TRBJ1-5, with 9 bases that match TRBD1. TRBV23-1 falls under the ORF class, with uncertain function. The CDR3 spans 18 residues. V dropped 0 bases and J dropped 8; count of bases not matched to a gene: 14. The CDR3 protein is CASSQSRYGTGQEKPQHF. The CDR3 coding sequence is TGCGCCAGCAGTCAATCGAGATACGGGACAGGGCAAGAGAAGCCCCAGCATTTT.